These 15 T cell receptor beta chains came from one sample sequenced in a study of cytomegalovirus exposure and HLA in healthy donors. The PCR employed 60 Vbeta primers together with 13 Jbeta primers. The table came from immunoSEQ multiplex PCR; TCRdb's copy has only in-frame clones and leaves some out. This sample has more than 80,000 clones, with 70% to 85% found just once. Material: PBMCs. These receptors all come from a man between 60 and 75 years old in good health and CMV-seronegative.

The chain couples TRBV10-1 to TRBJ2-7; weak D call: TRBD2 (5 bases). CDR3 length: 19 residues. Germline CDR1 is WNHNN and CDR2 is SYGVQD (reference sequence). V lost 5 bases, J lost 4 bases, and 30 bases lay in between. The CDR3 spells CASSHDPSGGPHPRYEQYF. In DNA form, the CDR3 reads TGCGCCAGCAGTCATGACCCCAGCGGTGGTCCCCACCCGCGATACGAGCAGTACTTC.

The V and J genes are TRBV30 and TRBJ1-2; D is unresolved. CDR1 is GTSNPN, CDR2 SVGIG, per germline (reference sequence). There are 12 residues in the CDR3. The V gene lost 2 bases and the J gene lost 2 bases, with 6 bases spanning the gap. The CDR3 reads CAWSMRNYGYTF. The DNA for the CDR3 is TGTGCCTGGAGTATGAGGAACTATGGCTACACCTTC.

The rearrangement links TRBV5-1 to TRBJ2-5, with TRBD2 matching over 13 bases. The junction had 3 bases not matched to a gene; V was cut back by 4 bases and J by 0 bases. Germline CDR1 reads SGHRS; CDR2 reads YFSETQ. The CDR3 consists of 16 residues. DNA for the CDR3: TGCGCCAGCAGCACGGGACTAGCGGGGTACCAAGAGACCCAGTACTTC. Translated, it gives CASSTGLAGYQETQYF.

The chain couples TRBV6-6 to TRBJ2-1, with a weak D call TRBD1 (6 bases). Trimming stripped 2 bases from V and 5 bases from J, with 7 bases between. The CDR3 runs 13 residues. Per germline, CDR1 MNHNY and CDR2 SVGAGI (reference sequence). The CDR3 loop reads CASSYGQNNEQFF. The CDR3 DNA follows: TGTGCCAGCAGTTACGGACAGAACAATGAGCAGTTCTTC.

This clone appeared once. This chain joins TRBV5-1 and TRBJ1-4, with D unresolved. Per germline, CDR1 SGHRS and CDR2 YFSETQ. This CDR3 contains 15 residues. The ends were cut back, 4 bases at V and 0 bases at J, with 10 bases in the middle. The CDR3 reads CASSPGSATNEKLFF. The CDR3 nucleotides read TGCGCCAGCAGCCCCGGGAGTGCAACTAATGAAAAACTGTTTTTT.

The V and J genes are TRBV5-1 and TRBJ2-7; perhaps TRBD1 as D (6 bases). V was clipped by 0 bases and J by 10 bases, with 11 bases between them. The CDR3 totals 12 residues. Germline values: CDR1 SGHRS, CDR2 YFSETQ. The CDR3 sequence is CASSLARDTQYF. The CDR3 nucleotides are TGCGCCAGCAGCTTGGCCCGGGACACACAGTACTTC. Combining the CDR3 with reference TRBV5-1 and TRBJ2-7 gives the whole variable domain KAGVTQTPRYLIKTRGQQVTLSCSPISGHRSVSWYQQTPGQGLQFLFEYFSETQRNKGNFPGRFSGRQFSNSRSEMNVSTLELGDSALYLCASSLARDTQYFGPGTRLTVT.

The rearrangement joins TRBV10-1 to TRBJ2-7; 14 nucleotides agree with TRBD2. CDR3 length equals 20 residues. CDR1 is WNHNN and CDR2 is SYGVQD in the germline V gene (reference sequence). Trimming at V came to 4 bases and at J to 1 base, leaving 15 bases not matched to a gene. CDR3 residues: CASSGINSTSGGAASYEQYV. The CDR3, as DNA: TGCGCCAGCAGTGGCATCAATTCGACTAGCGGGGGGGCCGCGTCCTACGAGCAGTACGTC.

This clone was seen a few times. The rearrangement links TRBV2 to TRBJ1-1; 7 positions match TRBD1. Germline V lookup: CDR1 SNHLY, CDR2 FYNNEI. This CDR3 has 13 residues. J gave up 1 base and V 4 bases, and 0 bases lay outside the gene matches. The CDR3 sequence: CASSGDRNTEAFF. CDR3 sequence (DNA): TGTGCCAGCAGTGGGGACAGGAACACTGAAGCTTTCTTT. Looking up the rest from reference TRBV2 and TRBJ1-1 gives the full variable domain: EPEVTQTPSHQVTQMGQEVILRCVPISNHLYFYWYRQILGQKVEFLVSFYNNEISEKSEIFDDQFSVERPDGSNFTLKIRSTKLEDSAMYFCASSGDRNTEAFFGQGTRLTVV.

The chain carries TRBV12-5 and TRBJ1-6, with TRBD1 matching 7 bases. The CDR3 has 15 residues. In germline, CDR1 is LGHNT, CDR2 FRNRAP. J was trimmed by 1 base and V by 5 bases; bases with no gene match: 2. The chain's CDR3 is CASGPGGSYNSPLHF. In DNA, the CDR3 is TGTGCTAGTGGTCCAGGGGGTTCCTATAATTCACCCCTCCACTTT. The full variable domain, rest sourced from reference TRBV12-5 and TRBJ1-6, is DARVTQTPRHKVTEMGQEVTMRCQPILGHNTVFWYRQTMMQGLELLAYFRNRAPLDDSGMPKDRFSAEMPDATLATLKIQPSEPRDSAVYFCASGPGGSYNSPLHFGNGTRLTVT.

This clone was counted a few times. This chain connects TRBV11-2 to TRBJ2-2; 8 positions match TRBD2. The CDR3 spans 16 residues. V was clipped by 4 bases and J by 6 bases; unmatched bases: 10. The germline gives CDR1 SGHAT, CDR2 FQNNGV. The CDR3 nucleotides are TGTGCCAGCAGCTCCGCGGGGGGCCAATACGCCGGGGAGCTGTTTTTT. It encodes CASSSAGGQYAGELFF.

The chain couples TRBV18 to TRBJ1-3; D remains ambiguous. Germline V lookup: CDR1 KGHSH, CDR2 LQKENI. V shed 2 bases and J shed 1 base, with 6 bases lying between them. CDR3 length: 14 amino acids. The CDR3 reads CASSPSGSGNTIYF. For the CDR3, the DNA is TGTGCCAGCTCACCATCAGGTTCTGGAAACACCATATATTTT.

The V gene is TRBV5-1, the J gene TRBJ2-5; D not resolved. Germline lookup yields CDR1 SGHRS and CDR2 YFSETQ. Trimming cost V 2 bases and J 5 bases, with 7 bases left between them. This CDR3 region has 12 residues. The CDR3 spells CASSFTRETQYF. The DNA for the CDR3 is TGCGCCAGCAGCTTTACCAGGGAGACCCAGTACTTC.

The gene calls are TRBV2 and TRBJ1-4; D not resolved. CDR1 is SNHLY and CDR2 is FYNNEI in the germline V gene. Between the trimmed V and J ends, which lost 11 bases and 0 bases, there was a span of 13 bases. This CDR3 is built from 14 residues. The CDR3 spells CAGTYSSTNEKLFF. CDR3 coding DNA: TGTGCCGGAACCTACAGCTCAACTAATGAAAAACTGTTTTTT. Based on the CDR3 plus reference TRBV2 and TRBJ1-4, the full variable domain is EPEVTQTPSHQVTQMGQEVILRCVPISNHLYFYWYRQILGQKVEFLVSFYNNEISEKSEIFDDQFSVERPDGSNFTLKIRSTKLEDSAMYFCAGTYSSTNEKLFFGSGTQLSVL.

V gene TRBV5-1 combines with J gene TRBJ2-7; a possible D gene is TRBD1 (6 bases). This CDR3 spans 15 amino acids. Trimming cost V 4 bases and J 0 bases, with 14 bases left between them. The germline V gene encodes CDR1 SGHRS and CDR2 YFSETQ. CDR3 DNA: TGCGCCAGCAGCGTACAGGGTTCCCTCTCCTACGAGCAGTACTTC. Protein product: CASSVQGSLSYEQYF.

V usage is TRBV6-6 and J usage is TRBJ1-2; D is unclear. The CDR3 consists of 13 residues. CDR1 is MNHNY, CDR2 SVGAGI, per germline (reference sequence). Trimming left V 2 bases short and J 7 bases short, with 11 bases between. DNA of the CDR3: TGTGCCAGCAGTTACGAGAGGGAGGCTGGCTACACCTTC. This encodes CASSYEREAGYTF.